Listed here are 29 T cell receptor beta chains from one sample, sequenced in a study of cytomegalovirus exposure and HLA in healthy donors. The PCR made use of 60 Vbeta and 13 Jbeta primers. Sequencing was performed with immunoSEQ multiplex PCR; in TCRdb, only in-frame clones are kept and a portion is missing. Of over 100,000 clones listed, less than 80% are singletons. Sequences were obtained from PBMCs. These receptors all come from a woman aged 45-60 years in good health and CMV-seropositive.

This chain joins TRBV19 and TRBJ2-3, with 8 bases that match TRBD2. Germline CDR1 LNHDA, CDR2 SQIVND (reference sequence). V was pared by 2 bases and J by 3 bases, with 10 bases of the junction left unmatched. The CDR3 sequence is 17 residues long. This CDR3 is CASSISSGRLVTDTQYF. CDR3 nucleotides: TGTGCCAGTAGTATATCGAGCGGGAGATTGGTGACAGATACGCAGTATTTT.

This chain's CDR3 is CASGLVQGQRETQYF. The CDR3 DNA reads TGTGCTAGTGGTTTGGTGCAGGGCCAAAGGGAGACCCAGTACTTC. The chain recombines TRBV12-5 with TRBJ2-5; TRBD1 might be the D (5 bases). The CDR3 consists of 15 residues. The germline V gene has CDR1 LGHNT and CDR2 FRNRAP. Deletions cut 0 bases from V and 5 bases from J, with 13 bases between.

CDR3 region: CASGLVLTSGAYEQYF. CDR3 coding DNA: TGTGCTAGTGGTTTGGTTTTGACTAGCGGGGCGTACGAGCAGTACTTC. The chain uses TRBV12-5 and TRBJ2-7; TRBD2 aligns across 11 bases. CDR3 length equals 16 residues. After removal of 0 bases from V and 4 bases from J, the junction contained 5 bases not matched to a gene. Germline V gene data show CDR1 as LGHNT and CDR2 as FRNRAP.

V gene TRBV7-2 combines with J gene TRBJ2-7, with D maybe TRBD1 (5 bases). The CDR3 loop spans 14 amino acids. Looked up from germline, CDR1 is SGHTA and CDR2 is FQGNSA. V was shortened by 6 bases and J by 2 bases, with 14 bases between the two germline ends. DNA for the CDR3: TGTGCCAGCAGTAGTGCAGGGAACCCCTACGAGCAGTACTTC. Translation: CASSSAGNPYEQYF.

Only a few counts were recorded for this clone. The rearrangement links TRBV23-1 to TRBJ2-3; D is possibly TRBD1 (6 bases). Being an ORF, TRBV23-1 has a function that is uncertain. The CDR3 loop spans 14 amino acids. The V end lost 3 bases, the J end lost 5 bases, and 12 bases lay between the germline ends. CDR3 protein: CASSHQQGGDTQYF. Here the CDR3 DNA reads TGCGCCAGCAGTCACCAACAGGGTGGAGATACGCAGTATTTT.

The chain uses TRBV19 and TRBJ2-1; D is possibly TRBD1 (5 bases). In germline, CDR1 is LNHDA, CDR2 SQIVND (reference sequence). The CDR3 totals 17 residues. Trimming stripped 3 bases from V and 0 bases from J, with 15 bases between. CDR3 in amino acids: CASSINRRRSSYNEQFF. Here the CDR3 DNA reads TGTGCCAGTAGTATCAACAGGCGGCGTAGCTCCTACAATGAGCAGTTCTTC.

The sample holds a few counts of this clone. CDR3 coding DNA: TGTGCCAGCACCCCAAGGGGGGGGTTCATGAACACTGAAGCTTTCTTT. Its translation: CASTPRGGFMNTEAFF. J is TRBJ1-1 and V is TRBV7-2; D is perhaps TRBD1 (6 bases). The CDR3 sequence is 16 residues long. V was clipped by 7 bases and J by 0 bases, with 18 bases between them. Germline lookup yields CDR1 SGHTA and CDR2 FQGNSA.

The chain carries TRBV18 and TRBJ2-3; D is possibly TRBD2 (6 bases). The V and J ends lost 5 bases and 6 bases respectively, with 15 bases between them. This CDR3 spans 14 amino acids. Germline loops: CDR1 KGHSH, CDR2 LQKENI. In nucleotides, the CDR3 is TGTGCCAGCTCAACGACTAGTCGTTCGGATACGCAGTATTTT. Translating gives CASSTTSRSDTQYF.

V is TRBV9 and J is TRBJ1-5; TRBD1 is a possible D gene (6 bases). Germline loops: CDR1 SGDLS, CDR2 YYNGEE. The CDR3 contains 15 residues. V shed 2 bases and J shed 1 base, with 10 bases lying between them. CDR3 sequence reads: CASSVQGLSNQPQHF. The CDR3 region has the DNA TGTGCCAGCAGCGTCCAGGGGTTAAGCAATCAGCCCCAGCATTTT.

The CDR3: CASSLAPDRGSNTGELFF. The CDR3 DNA reads as TGTGCCAGCAGCTTGGCCCCGGACAGGGGTTCGAACACCGGGGAGCTGTTTTTT. This sequence joins TRBV5-4 and TRBJ2-2; 9 bases match TRBD1. The V and J ends lost 0 bases and 0 bases, in that order; junction bases with no gene match: 6. This CDR3 comprises 18 residues. Germline V gives CDR1 SGHNT, CDR2 YYREEE (reference sequence).

The genes are TRBV29-1 and TRBJ2-3, with D perhaps matching TRBD2 (6 bases). Trimming removed 3 bases from V and 6 bases from J, with 13 bases in between. The CDR3 runs 13 residues. Germline assignment: CDR1 SQVTM and CDR2 ANQGSEA. The CDR3 region is CSVEGEAGDTQYF. The DNA of the CDR3 is TGCAGCGTTGAGGGGGAGGCGGGTGATACGCAGTATTTT.

The sample holds a few counts of this clone. V gene TRBV6-1 combines with J gene TRBJ2-1; 10 nucleotides match TRBD1. Trimming cost V 4 bases and J 0 bases; bases outside gene matches: 3. CDR3 size: 16 residues. Germline V gene data show CDR1 as MNHNS and CDR2 as SASEGT. CDR3 bases: TGTGCCAGCAGTGCCCGGGACAGGGGCTCCTACAATGAGCAGTTCTTC. Translating it yields CASSARDRGSYNEQFF.

The V and J genes are TRBV6-1 and TRBJ1-2, with a weak D call TRBD1 (6 bases). Germline lookup yields CDR1 MNHNS and CDR2 SASEGT. The V and J ends lost 3 bases and 8 bases respectively, with 16 bases between them. The CDR3 runs to 14 residues. The CDR3 spells CASSDRGGAGGYTF. CDR3 sequence (DNA): TGTGCCAGCAGTGATCGGGGGGGCGCGGGGGGCTACACCTTC.

The chain has TRBV7-2 and TRBJ1-1; 7 positions agree with TRBD1. Germline V gene sequence: CDR1 SGHTA, CDR2 FQGNSA. J gave up 0 bases and V 5 bases, and 15 bases lay outside the gene matches. CDR3 length: 18 residues. The chain's CDR3 is CASSPRTGWGFMNTEAFF. Here the CDR3 DNA reads TGTGCCAGCAGCCCACGGACAGGATGGGGATTCATGAACACTGAAGCTTTCTTT.

A word on this clone: One end of the junction does not line up with germline, which may come from a read error. The chain combines TRBV19 with TRBJ2-6, with a weak D call TRBD1 (5 bases). Germline V lookup: CDR1 LNHDA, CDR2 SQIVND (reference sequence). This CDR3 is 15 amino acids long. The chain's CDR3 is CASSVGDSGANGLTF. The CDR3 region has the DNA TGTGCCAGTAGTGTCGGAGACTCTGGGGCCAACGGCCTGACTTTC.

This rearrangement joins TRBV5-1 to TRBJ2-1; TRBD2 agrees at 14 bases. The V segment lost 3 bases and the J segment 5 bases; nucleotides outside the gene matches: 4. In germline, CDR1 is SGHRS, CDR2 YFSETQ. The CDR3 consists of 16 residues. Written as DNA, the CDR3 is TGCGCCAGCAGCTGGACTAGCGGGAGGACCCACAATGAGCAGTTCTTC. Residues: CASSWTSGRTHNEQFF.

This clone was observed a handful of times. V is TRBV2 and J is TRBJ2-7; TRBD2 matches 8 bases. CDR3 length: 13 residues. V gave up 7 bases and J gave up 2 bases; unmatched junction bases: 4. Germline CDR1 is SNHLY and CDR2 is FYNNEI. DNA of the CDR3: TGTGCCAGCACGACTAGCGTCCCCTACGAGCAGTACTTC. This codes for CASTTSVPYEQYF.

CDR3 amino acids: CASSQDPLGDNPSNQPQHF. CDR3 nucleotide sequence: TGCGCCAGCAGCCAAGATCCGTTGGGGGACAACCCTAGCAATCAGCCCCAGCATTTT. The chain employs TRBV4-1 and TRBJ1-5, with D tentatively TRBD1 (6 bases). From germline, CDR1 is MGHRA and CDR2 YSYEKL. V lost 0 bases and J lost 0, with 18 bases in between. This CDR3 is 19 amino acids long.

This rearrangement joins TRBV5-4 to TRBJ1-6, with TRBD1 matching over 7 bases. Germline V gives CDR1 SGHNT, CDR2 YYREEE (reference sequence). The CDR3 is 20 amino acids. V shed 2 bases and J 0 bases; nucleotides not matched to a gene: 14. The chain's CDR3 is CASSFRIPGQLSSYNSPLHF. Here the CDR3 DNA reads TGTGCCAGCAGCTTTAGAATACCGGGACAGCTCTCCTCCTATAATTCACCCCTCCACTTT.

The rearrangement joins TRBV6-1 to TRBJ1-5; D possibly corresponds to TRBD1 (5 bases). Trimming cost V 5 bases and J 3 bases, with 8 bases left between them. Germline V gene sequence: CDR1 MNHNS, CDR2 SASEGT. This CDR3 has 13 amino acids. The DNA for the CDR3 is TGTGCCAGCAGTCGGACAATCAATCAGCCCCAGCATTTT. Amino acid sequence: CASSRTINQPQHF.

The gene calls are TRBV27 and TRBJ2-5; 11 bases are a match to TRBD1. The V gene's germline CDR1 is MNHEY and CDR2 SMNVEV (reference sequence). The CDR3 contains 15 residues. Trimming cost V 7 bases and J 3 bases; bases outside gene matches: 7. CDR3 DNA sequence: TGTGCCAGCATGAGCTGGACAGGGGGCGAAGAGACCCAGTACTTC. Its protein product is CASMSWTGGEETQYF.

V and J are TRBV6-6 and TRBJ2-1; 8 bases line up with TRBD1. The germline V gene encodes CDR1 MNHNY and CDR2 SVGAGI (reference sequence). This CDR3 comprises 13 residues. V shed 4 bases and J 9 bases; nucleotides not matched to a gene: 5. Written as DNA, the CDR3 is TGTGCCAGCAGTTCCGGACAGGGTATTGAGCAGTTCTTC. Residues: CASSSGQGIEQFF.

V is TRBV4-3 and J is TRBJ2-1, with 12 bases that match TRBD2. Germline CDR1 LGHNA, CDR2 YSLEER. The CDR3 is 15 amino acids. Trimming cost V 3 bases and J 6 bases; bases outside gene matches: 3. CDR3 coding DNA: TGCGCCAGCAGCCAGACTAGCGGGAGAGTCAATGAGCAGTTCTTC. Protein: CASSQTSGRVNEQFF.

The chain couples TRBV25-1 to TRBJ1-3; no firm D call. Germline lookup yields CDR1 MGHDK and CDR2 SYGVNS. This CDR3 has 15 residues. V lost 3 bases, J lost 4 bases, and 13 bases lay in between. In DNA form, the CDR3 reads TGTGCCAGCAGTGACTCTTCGGTACCGGGAAACACCATATATTTT. Translating it yields CASSDSSVPGNTIYF.

The chain links TRBV5-1 to TRBJ2-7, with 7 bases that match TRBD2. Germline assignment: CDR1 SGHRS and CDR2 YFSETQ. CDR3 length: 14 residues. J gave up 5 bases and V 3 bases, and 8 bases lay outside the gene matches. CDR3 coding DNA: TGCGCCAGCAGCTGGAGCGGGGCCCTGGACGAGCAGTACTTC. Translating gives CASSWSGALDEQYF.

A few counts support this clone. This chain joins TRBV7-9 and TRBJ2-7, with 7 bases identical to TRBD1. J lost 6 bases, V lost 1 base, and 3 bases had no gene match. The CDR3 contains 13 residues. Germline-derived CDR1 and CDR2 are SEHNR and FQNEAQ (reference sequence). This CDR3 is CASSLGTGSEQYF. CDR3 nucleotide sequence: TGTGCCAGCAGCTTAGGGACAGGAAGCGAGCAGTACTTC. Using reference TRBV7-9 and TRBJ2-7 for the parts outside the CDR3, the full variable domain is DTGVSQNPRHKITKRGQNVTFRCDPISEHNRLYWYRQTLGQGPEFLTYFQNEAQLEKSRLLSDRFSAERPKGSFSTLEIQRTEQGDSAMYLCASSLGTGSEQYFGPGTRLTVT.

The chain combines TRBV6-5 with TRBJ2-3, with 8 bases fitting TRBD1. The ends lost 0 bases at V and 4 bases at J; junction bases unmatched: 3. Germline V lookup: CDR1 MNHEY, CDR2 SVGAGI. CDR3 length: 15 amino acids. The CDR3 reads CASSYSAGGSDTQYF. The CDR3 DNA reads as TGTGCCAGCAGTTACTCAGCAGGGGGCTCAGATACGCAGTATTTT.

A few counts support this clone. The J gene is TRBJ1-2, the V gene TRBV5-6, with D unresolved. Germline assignment: CDR1 SGHDT and CDR2 YYEEEE. The CDR3 extends over 14 amino acids. V lost 2 bases, J lost 3 bases, and 11 bases lay in between. Written as DNA, the CDR3 is TGTGCCAGCAGCTTTGCTGCCACAGACTATGGCTACACCTTC. It translates to CASSFAATDYGYTF.

The chain couples TRBV15 to TRBJ2-7; 7 bases match TRBD1. This CDR3 is 15 amino acids long. From germline, CDR1 is LNHNV and CDR2 YYDKDF (reference sequence). V lost 1 base and J lost 0; bases outside the gene matches: 3. CDR3 residues: CATSRVGTVSYEQYF. Here the CDR3 DNA reads TGTGCCACCAGCAGAGTTGGGACAGTCTCCTACGAGCAGTACTTC. Based on the CDR3 plus reference TRBV15 and TRBJ2-7, the full variable domain is DAMVIQNPRYQVTQFGKPVTLSCSQTLNHNVMYWYQQKSSQAPKLLFHYYDKDFNNEADTPDNFQSRRPNTSFCFLDIRSPGLGDTAMYLCATSRVGTVSYEQYFGPGTRLTVT.